This note documents a single T cell receptor beta chain sequence. Its antigen remains unknown. The source of the sample is a study of T-cell memory formation after mild COVID-19. General study points: Some clones that responded were present in memory (sampled pre-infection), which suggests cross-reactive memory joined.

MiXCR was run by TCRdb on the 5' RACE reads, yielding one entry per CDR3 protein. There are 120,000 or so distinct CDR3 sequences in the sample; roughly 15% occur only once, and approximately 15% lies in the top ten. The germline V gene has CDR1 MNHEY and CDR2 SVGAGI. Between the trimmed V and J ends, which lost 2 bases and 2 bases, there was a span of 8 bases. CDR3 length: 14 amino acids. The sequenced material came from PBMCs or a T cell subset sorted from them (not recorded which). The sequence derives from an adult woman who had mild COVID-19 (a few samples of this study predate the infection). Cell type and time point are not known. The V and J genes are TRBV6-5 and TRBJ2-3; the D gene is possibly TRBD2 (5 bases). As DNA, the CDR3 is TGTGCCAGCAGTTACGAGGGTTACACAGATACGCAGTATTTT. Amino acids: CASSYEGYTDTQYF.